What follows describes a single T cell receptor (beta chain). Its target antigen remains unknown. Base qualities are not recorded, but no much larger clone differs from it by a single base. The CDR3 regions of human TCRbeta chains were analyzed by immunosequencing. The authors' analysis ran thus. TCRs in the repertoires were compared against a reference library of SARS-CoV-2-specific TCRs that had been generated with the MIRA antigen-specificity platform. Breadth was defined as the fraction of unique TCRs that were SARS-CoV-2-associated, and depth was defined as the fraction of total T cells that were SARS-CoV-2-associated. Each spike-specific TCR was assigned to its reactive spike region and to a CD4 or CD8 class using the MIRA data. Log10-transformed breadth and depth values were compared by one-way ANOVA with Sidak's multiple comparisons tests. The source is immuneACCESS, and TCRdb retained only in-frame sequences with V and J called. Part of the clones is not carried over; for the studies checked, unresolved V genes explain less than half of this, and the remainder is unexplained. V, J and clone size derive from that table, while D and trimming were established from the DNA sequence. This sample comprises around 170,000 clones, under 95% of them detected only once. The ten largest make up 0.99% of the sample.

The sample comes from a study of T cell responses to AZD1222 COVID-19 vaccine (dated by TCRdb to the early 2020s). For context, the study as a whole: Because spike-specific TCR depth and breadth did not differ between the two schedules, AZD1222 recipients who got a second dose at roughly 4 weeks were pooled with those who got a second dose at roughly 12 weeks. TCR sequencing was performed for approximately 240 trial participants, of whom about 200 were given two doses of AZD1222 and approximately 26 were given two doses of MenACWY control vaccine. Trial participants were enrolled by age into 18-55, 56-69 and 70-plus year subgroups, with roughly 150, 30 and 60 TCR-sequenced participants respectively. Overall results and qualifications from the work: Participants were mostly white British, with more females than males. The authors suggested clonal diversity may have been underestimated. In the small 56-69-year group, the increase in depth fell short of significance, most likely because of low power. Conclusions about previously exposed vaccinees are limited because only a handful of AZD1222 recipients were SARS-CoV-2 seropositive at baseline. After two AZD1222 doses, spike-specific TCR breadth and depth were significantly higher than at day 0 and than in MenACWY recipients. Reportedly, almost half of the unique spike-specific TCRs recognized epitopes lying outside the regions that are mutated in the B.1.351 and B.1.1.7 variants. Because no day 14 peak-response samples were available, the repertoires could be characterized only after the peak T cell response. CD4 TCRs associated with the vaccine covered the entire spike protein, and the dominant responses were in regions 160-218 and 743-854.

V is reduced by 2 bases and J by 4 bases, leaving a spacing of 6 bases between them. As encoded in the germline V gene, CDR1 is ENHRY while CDR2 is SYGVKD. Reading from cysteine to phenylalanine, the CDR3 counts 14 amino acids. Only the CDR3 portion is preserved as DNA: 42 bases, with reading frame beginning at the first base. The time point label on this specimen signifies: baseline before first vaccination. Vaccinee samples were obtained from the UK trials COV001 and COV002, which included a single-blind randomized controlled phase 2/3 trial of AZD1222 (ChAdOx1 nCoV-19) in healthy adults. For TCRbeta chain sequencing, PBMC samples were collected from trial participants at day 0 and at day 28 after the second dose.

The sequence came from an adult in good health. This receptor chain uses TRBV10-3 and TRBJ2-6; too little of a D gene remains to name it. Specimen: peripheral blood, collected on day 0 of AZD1222 vaccination. CDR3 protein: CAISEPGGANVLTF. Read as DNA, the sequence is TGTGCCATCAGTGAGCCAGGCGGGGCCAACGTCCTGACTTTC.